These 4 T cell receptor beta chains came from one sample sequenced in a study of CD8 T cells in ankylosing spondylitis (dated by TCRdb to the late 2010s). Receptor amplification or capture employed 5' RACE. Sequencing instrument: Illumina HiSeq 2500. TCRdb itself trimmed the public reads at Q25 with fastp, ran MiXCR and retained productive beta chains. Rows are combined by CDR3 protein, so each entry shows the most common genes and DNA. For this sample there are over 200,000 distinct CDR3 sequences; over 9.5% appear just once. Clones ranked in the top ten supply approximately 20% of the sample. Sequenced sample: blood, either unsorted or a sorted T cell fraction (not recorded which). Source of these receptors: a male donor with ankylosing spondylitis or in good health (not recorded which).

This clonotype was observed many times. This chain uses TRBV12-3 or TRBV12-4 with TRBJ1-1, with D perhaps TRBD1 (5 bases). The CDR3 has 14 residues. Trimming stripped 5 bases from V and 1 base from J, with 11 bases between. In DNA form, the CDR3 reads TGTGCCAGCAGTCCGGGACTGAAGAACACTGAAGCTTTCTTT. Translating it yields CASSPGLKNTEAFF.

The DNA of the CDR3 is TGCAGTGCTAGAGATGGAGGACCACAGACGGGCGAGCAGTACTTC. Amino acids: CSARDGGPQTGEQYF. The chain is built from TRBV20-1 and TRBJ2-7; tentatively, D is TRBD2 (5 bases). Deletions cut 0 bases from V and 6 bases from J, with 18 bases between. The CDR3 contains 15 residues. Per the germline V gene, CDR1 is DFQATT and CDR2 is SNEGSKA (reference sequence).

Ten or more counts support this clonotype. This chain connects TRBV7-2 to TRBJ1-1, with 7 bases matching TRBD1. V trimming: 5 bases; J trimming: 10 bases; junction bases outside the gene matches: 7. The CDR3 runs 12 residues. Germline V gives CDR1 SGHTA, CDR2 FQGNSA. The CDR3 coding sequence is TGTGCCAGCAGCGCCGGGGACAGCGGAGCTTTCTTT. Protein product: CASSAGDSGAFF.

This clonotype occurred many times. The rearrangement links TRBV5-1 to TRBJ2-2; perhaps TRBD2 as D (6 bases). Trimming removed 3 bases at V and 6 bases at J, with 9 bases between. The CDR3 has 13 residues. Looked up from germline, CDR1 is SGHRS and CDR2 is YFSETQ. CDR3 loop: CASSSGTSGELFF. CDR3 bases: TGCGCCAGCAGCTCCGGGACTTCCGGGGAGCTGTTTTTT.